Listed below are T cell receptor beta chains from one sample, sequenced in a study of beta chain features in type 1 diabetes. The method was immunoSEQ multiplex PCR; TCRdb's version includes in-frame clones alone and lacks a portion of them. This sample yields about 99,000 clones, of which 25% to 35% are seen a single time; more than 0.5% belongs to the top ten. Sequencing was done on a sample of central memory CD4+ T cells from blood. These receptors came from a woman younger than 30 with type 1 diabetes. The CDR3 runs from the conserved cysteine through the conserved F or W. The D gene is left open where the match is weak. Not every row has a clone size; where given, it reads once, few, many or a size class.

d_call: TRBD1; clone_size: few; v_call: TRBV18; j_call: TRBJ2-7; cdr3_aa: CASSPELPGQGDYEQYF; cdr3_nt: TGTGCCAGCTCACCAGAGTTACCGGGACAGGGGGACTACGAGCAGTACTTC
d_call: TRBD1; clone_size: .; v_call: TRBV9; j_call: TRBJ1-6; cdr3_aa: CASSAGQGRSPLHF; cdr3_nt: TGTGCCAGCAGCGCCGGACAGGGAAGATCACCCCTCCACTTT
d_call: .; clone_size: .; v_call: TRBV23-1; j_call: TRBJ2-5; cdr3_aa: CASSRGGHPKGQETQYF; cdr3_nt: TGCGCCAGCAGTCGGGGAGGACACCCCAAAGGACAAGAGACCCAGTACTTC
d_call: .; clone_size: .; v_call: TRBV4-2; j_call: TRBJ1-5; cdr3_aa: CASSQPGQGNQPQHF; cdr3_nt: TGTGCCAGCAGCCAGCCCGGACAAGGCAATCAGCCCCAGCATTTT
d_call: .; clone_size: few; v_call: TRBV4-1; j_call: TRBJ2-1; cdr3_aa: CASSGREEVYNEQFF; cdr3_nt: TGCGCCAGCAGCGGTAGAGAGGAGGTCTACAATGAGCAGTTCTTC
d_call: .; clone_size: .; v_call: TRBV11-2; j_call: TRBJ2-1; cdr3_aa: CASSFSQDTVNEQFF; cdr3_nt: TGTGCCAGCAGCTTTTCTCAGGACACAGTCAATGAGCAGTTCTTC
d_call: .; clone_size: once; v_call: TRBV20-1; j_call: TRBJ1-1; cdr3_aa: CSASMFPEAFF; cdr3_nt: TGCAGTGCTAGTATGTTCCCTGAAGCTTTCTTT
d_call: .; clone_size: few; v_call: TRBV2; j_call: TRBJ2-7; cdr3_aa: CASSPGHRSEQYF; cdr3_nt: TGTGCCAGCAGCCCCGGACATCGGTCGGAGCAGTACTTC
d_call: TRBD2; clone_size: few; v_call: TRBV5-1; j_call: TRBJ2-2; cdr3_aa: CASSLGLADTGELFF; cdr3_nt: TGCGCCAGCAGCTTGGGACTAGCTGATACCGGGGAGCTGTTTTTT
d_call: TRBD1; clone_size: .; v_call: TRBV5-1; j_call: TRBJ2-3; cdr3_aa: CASSSRPRGQGASTDTQYF; cdr3_nt: TGCGCCAGCAGCTCTCGACCCCGAGGACAGGGCGCTAGCACAGATACGCAGTATTTT
d_call: .; clone_size: .; v_call: TRBV7-8; j_call: TRBJ2-3; cdr3_aa: CASSSPVRADTQYF; cdr3_nt: TGTGCCAGCAGCTCCCCGGTGAGGGCAGATACGCAGTATTTT
d_call: TRBD1; clone_size: .; v_call: TRBV5-1; j_call: TRBJ2-5; cdr3_aa: CASSLVGQIQETQYF; cdr3_nt: TGCGCCAGCAGCTTGGTGGGACAGATCCAAGAGACCCAGTACTTC
d_call: .; clone_size: few; v_call: TRBV5-1; j_call: TRBJ2-7; cdr3_aa: CASSLAGSYEQYF; cdr3_nt: TGCGCCAGCAGCTTGGCAGGGTCCTACGAGCAGTACTTC
d_call: TRBD2; clone_size: .; v_call: TRBV19; j_call: TRBJ2-1; cdr3_aa: CASSIGTSGRGNEQFF; cdr3_nt: TGTGCCAGTAGTATAGGCACTAGCGGGAGGGGTAATGAGCAGTTCTTC
d_call: TRBD2; clone_size: .; v_call: TRBV9; j_call: TRBJ2-1; cdr3_aa: CASSVGLAGGKGYGEQFF; cdr3_nt: TGTGCCAGCAGCGTAGGACTAGCGGGAGGAAAGGGATATGGTGAGCAGTTCTTC
d_call: .; clone_size: few; v_call: TRBV27; j_call: TRBJ2-5; cdr3_aa: CASSPWVGGAISAQYF; cdr3_nt: TGTGCCAGCAGTCCCTGGGTCGGAGGGGCGATTTCGGCCCAGTACTTC
d_call: .; clone_size: .; v_call: TRBV29-1; j_call: TRBJ2-5; cdr3_aa: CSAKGQGTKTQYF; cdr3_nt: TGCAGCGCCAAAGGGCAGGGTACGAAGACCCAGTACTTC
d_call: .; clone_size: few; v_call: TRBV15; j_call: TRBJ1-4; cdr3_aa: CATSRDINEKLFF; cdr3_nt: TGTGCCACCAGCAGGGACATTAATGAAAAACTGTTTTTT
d_call: .; clone_size: .; v_call: TRBV18; j_call: TRBJ1-4; cdr3_aa: CASSPPELNEKLFF; cdr3_nt: TGTGCCAGCTCACCACCAGAACTAAATGAAAAACTGTTTTTT
d_call: TRBD2; clone_size: once; v_call: TRBV7-2; j_call: TRBJ2-7; cdr3_aa: CASSLGLGGGGEQYF; cdr3_nt: TGTGCCAGCAGCTTAGGTCTCGGGGGGGGTGGGGAGCAGTACTTC
d_call: TRBD1; clone_size: .; v_call: TRBV12-5; j_call: TRBJ2-4; cdr3_aa: CASGLVDRDQYF; cdr3_nt: TGTGCTAGTGGTTTGGTGGACAGGGATCAGTACTTC
d_call: .; clone_size: few; v_call: TRBV6-5; j_call: TRBJ2-2; cdr3_aa: CASRSGFRELFF; cdr3_nt: TGTGCCAGCAGATCAGGGTTCCGGGAGCTGTTTTTT
d_call: .; clone_size: .; v_call: TRBV19; j_call: TRBJ2-6; cdr3_aa: CASRGQSSGANVLTF; cdr3_nt: TGTGCCAGTAGAGGACAGAGCTCTGGGGCCAACGTCCTGACTTTC
d_call: TRBD1; clone_size: few; v_call: TRBV10-3; j_call: TRBJ1-5; cdr3_aa: CAISDDRAGQAQHF; cdr3_nt: TGTGCCATCAGTGATGACAGGGCCGGACAGGCCCAGCATTTT
d_call: .; clone_size: .; v_call: TRBV7-2; j_call: TRBJ2-3; cdr3_aa: CASSQRHNTDTQYF; cdr3_nt: TGTGCCAGCAGCCAGAGGCATAACACAGATACGCAGTATTTT
d_call: .; clone_size: many; v_call: TRBV25-1; j_call: TRBJ1-2; cdr3_aa: CASSETNIHGYTF; cdr3_nt: TGTGCCAGCAGTGAAACCAACATCCACGGCTACACCTTC
d_call: .; clone_size: .; v_call: TRBV19; j_call: TRBJ2-1; cdr3_aa: CASSIFSGSSYNEQFF; cdr3_nt: TGTGCCAGTAGTATATTTTCCGGGAGCTCCTACAATGAGCAGTTCTTC
d_call: TRBD1; clone_size: .; v_call: TRBV6-1; j_call: TRBJ1-1; cdr3_aa: CASSEAGGRGEAFF; cdr3_nt: TGTGCCAGCAGTGAAGCAGGGGGCAGGGGCGAAGCTTTCTTT
d_call: .; clone_size: few; v_call: TRBV5-1; j_call: TRBJ2-1; cdr3_aa: CASSLLAAEYNEQFF; cdr3_nt: TGCGCCAGCAGCTTATTAGCGGCTGAGTACAATGAGCAGTTCTTC
d_call: TRBD2; clone_size: .; v_call: TRBV7-2; j_call: TRBJ2-1; cdr3_aa: CASSRVAGVTEQFF; cdr3_nt: TGTGCCAGCAGCCGGGTAGCGGGAGTCACTGAGCAGTTCTTC
d_call: TRBD2; clone_size: .; v_call: TRBV2; j_call: TRBJ2-7; cdr3_aa: CASSQTRAGTTYEQYF; cdr3_nt: TGTGCCAGCAGTCAGACTCGAGCGGGGACGACCTACGAGCAGTACTTC
d_call: .; clone_size: .; v_call: TRBV9; j_call: TRBJ2-5; cdr3_aa: CASSGTVTGETQYF; cdr3_nt: TGTGCCAGCAGCGGGACCGTGACGGGGGAGACCCAGTACTTC
d_call: .; clone_size: .; v_call: TRBV4-3; j_call: TRBJ2-3; cdr3_aa: CASSQGTGVADTQYF; cdr3_nt: TGCGCCAGCAGCCAAGGTACGGGAGTCGCAGATACGCAGTATTTT
d_call: TRBD1; clone_size: few; v_call: TRBV7-2; j_call: TRBJ1-1; cdr3_aa: CASSFDRGTEAFF; cdr3_nt: TGTGCCAGCAGCTTTGACAGGGGCACTGAAGCTTTCTTT
d_call: TRBD1; clone_size: once; v_call: TRBV28; j_call: TRBJ1-4; cdr3_aa: CASSSYGTGRGEKLFF; cdr3_nt: TGTGCCAGCAGTTCCTACGGGACAGGGCGAGGGGAAAAACTGTTTTTT
d_call: TRBD2; clone_size: .; v_call: TRBV30; j_call: TRBJ2-1; cdr3_aa: CAWVRLAAYNEQFF; cdr3_nt: TGTGCCTGGGTTAGACTAGCGGCCTACAATGAGCAGTTCTTC
d_call: .; clone_size: .; v_call: TRBV19; j_call: TRBJ1-2; cdr3_aa: CASSIVGKDYGYTF; cdr3_nt: TGTGCCAGTAGTATAGTTGGCAAAGACTATGGCTACACCTTC
d_call: TRBD1; clone_size: .; v_call: TRBV7-9; j_call: TRBJ1-5; cdr3_aa: CASSPTGGSNQPQHF; cdr3_nt: TGTGCCAGCAGCCCGACAGGGGGAAGCAATCAGCCCCAGCATTTT
d_call: .; clone_size: .; v_call: TRBV28; j_call: TRBJ1-4; cdr3_aa: CASSFVGVRNLNEKLFF; cdr3_nt: TGTGCCAGCAGTTTTGTCGGGGTGCGGAATCTTAATGAAAAACTGTTTTTT
d_call: .; clone_size: .; v_call: TRBV29-1; j_call: TRBJ2-3; cdr3_aa: CSAGESGSTDTQYF; cdr3_nt: TGCAGCGCTGGAGAAAGCGGGAGCACAGATACGCAGTATTTT
d_call: TRBD1; clone_size: once; v_call: TRBV18; j_call: TRBJ2-2; cdr3_aa: CASSPYRDRANTGELFF; cdr3_nt: TGTGCCAGCTCACCCTATCGGGACAGGGCTAACACCGGGGAGCTGTTTTTT
d_call: .; clone_size: .; v_call: TRBV11-2; j_call: TRBJ1-4; cdr3_aa: CASSHGGGKLFF; cdr3_nt: TGTGCCAGCAGCCATGGAGGTGGAAAACTGTTTTTT
d_call: .; clone_size: .; v_call: TRBV15; j_call: TRBJ1-2; cdr3_aa: CATSRDKGFGYTF; cdr3_nt: TGTGCCACCAGCAGAGATAAGGGGTTTGGCTACACCTTC
d_call: .; clone_size: many; v_call: TRBV29-1; j_call: TRBJ2-6; cdr3_aa: CSVQGGASGANVLTF; cdr3_nt: TGCAGCGTCCAGGGGGGCGCCTCTGGGGCCAACGTCCTGACTTTC
d_call: TRBD2; clone_size: few; v_call: TRBV19; j_call: TRBJ2-2; cdr3_aa: CATQLAGVRTGELFF; cdr3_nt: TGTGCCACGCAACTAGCGGGAGTCCGGACCGGGGAGCTGTTTTTT
d_call: TRBD2; clone_size: few; v_call: TRBV5-6; j_call: TRBJ2-2; cdr3_aa: CASSSLAGGYTGELFF; cdr3_nt: TGTGCCAGCAGCTCCCTAGCGGGAGGTTACACCGGGGAGCTGTTTTTT
d_call: TRBD1; clone_size: .; v_call: TRBV28; j_call: TRBJ1-2; cdr3_aa: CASSYRGRGDYGYTF; cdr3_nt: TGTGCCAGCAGTTACAGGGGGCGCGGTGATTATGGCTACACCTTC
d_call: .; clone_size: .; v_call: TRBV30; j_call: TRBJ2-5; cdr3_aa: CAWRRRVGGDTQYF; cdr3_nt: TGTGCCTGGAGGAGGCGGGTGGGCGGCGACACCCAGTACTTC
d_call: .; clone_size: .; v_call: TRBV18; j_call: TRBJ1-1; cdr3_aa: CASSRPGPTAEAFF; cdr3_nt: TGTGCCAGCTCACGTCCAGGGCCGACGGCTGAAGCTTTCTTT
d_call: TRBD1; clone_size: .; v_call: TRBV4-1; j_call: TRBJ1-2; cdr3_aa: CASSQDEGAGYGYTF; cdr3_nt: TGCGCCAGCAGCCAAGATGAGGGGGCCGGCTATGGCTACACCTTC
d_call: TRBD2; clone_size: few; v_call: TRBV4-1; j_call: TRBJ2-5; cdr3_aa: CASSHWTSGLQETQYF; cdr3_nt: TGCGCCAGCAGCCATTGGACTAGCGGGCTCCAAGAGACCCAGTACTTC